This T cell receptor beta chain was recorded in a study of shared clonotypes between healthy human individuals. General study points: Among the subsets, naive ones generally showed larger estimated richness than memory ones.

As regards this clone: What it recognizes is unknown. Sequence at one end of the junction differs from germline and may be a read error.

There are 11 residues in the CDR3. Germline assignment: CDR1 PRHDT and CDR2 FYEKMQ (reference sequence). The assay was run at deep level. Here immunoSEQ multiplex PCR was the method, and the copy in TCRdb shows in-frame clones only, minus some. Of approximately 1.5 million clones listed, approximately 98% were seen once; the top ten hold roughly 0.45%. Sequencing was carried out using naive CD4+ T cells sorted from blood. Indicated subset: CD45RA+ positively selected. The chain has TRBV13 and TRBJ2-3, with D perhaps TRBD1 (5 bases). This TCR came from a man aged 30 to 45 in good health. The CDR3 sequence is CASSFTGTQYF. Here the CDR3 DNA reads TGTGCCAGCAGCTTCACAGGTACGCAGTATTTT. The full variable domain, rest sourced from reference TRBV13 and TRBJ2-3, is AAGVIQSPRHLIKEKRETATLKCYPIPRHDTVYWYQQGPGQDPQFLISFYEKMQSDKGSIPDRFSAQQFSDYHSELNMSSLELGDSALYFCASSFTGTQYFGPGTRLTVL.